This is a list of T cell receptor beta chains from one sample in a study of OX40 agonist ivuxolimab in advanced cancers. Only in-frame clones appear in the TCRdb table, and some are missing; sequencing was by immunoSEQ multiplex PCR. The sample shows 50,000 to 75,000 clones, 84% of them seen only once. The sequenced sample was CD4+ or CD8+ T cells sorted from blood, obtained in a trial of the OX40 agonist ivuxolimab. The receptors here all came from an adult with an advanced solid tumor such as melanoma, head and neck, liver or kidney cancer. Each CDR3 is given with its conserved first and last residue. D genes are given only for firm matches. Rows may omit the clone size; those that give it use once, few, many or a size class.

CDR3aa: CASSLGQGEETQYF
CDR3nt: TGTGCCAGCAGCCTCGGACAGGGAGAAGAGACCCAGTACTTC
v_gene: TRBV7-2
d_gene: TRBD1
len: 14
abundance: once
j_gene: TRBJ2-5

CDR3aa: CASTPDRFFYGYTF
CDR3nt: TGTGCCAGTACCCCCGACAGATTCTTTTATGGCTACACCTTC
v_gene: TRBV19
d_gene: NA
len: 14
abundance: NA
j_gene: TRBJ1-2

CDR3aa: CASSSRQGLISGNTIYF
CDR3nt: TGTGCCAGCAGCTCACGACAGGGGCTAATCTCTGGAAACACCATATATTTT
v_gene: TRBV7-9
d_gene: TRBD1
len: 17
abundance: NA
j_gene: TRBJ1-3

CDR3aa: CASSPGTDTQYF
CDR3nt: TGTGCCAGCAGCCCGGGCACAGATACGCAGTATTTT
v_gene: TRBV7-2
d_gene: NA
len: 12
abundance: NA
j_gene: TRBJ2-3

CDR3aa: CASSQVVAGGYEQYF
CDR3nt: TGCGCCAGCAGCCAAGTAGTAGCGGGAGGATACGAGCAGTACTTC
v_gene: TRBV4-1
d_gene: TRBD2
len: 15
abundance: NA
j_gene: TRBJ2-7

CDR3aa: CSVEGRRTVGFGNQPQHF
CDR3nt: TGCAGCGTTGAAGGGCGACGGACAGTAGGTTTTGGGAATCAGCCCCAGCATTTT
v_gene: TRBV29-1
d_gene: NA
len: 18
abundance: NA
j_gene: TRBJ1-5

CDR3aa: CASSLVTEYGYTF
CDR3nt: TGTGCCAGCAGCTTGGTGACAGAGTATGGCTACACCTTC
v_gene: TRBV5-4
d_gene: NA
len: 13
abundance: NA
j_gene: TRBJ1-2

CDR3aa: CASPGLLPYEQYF
CDR3nt: TGTGCAAGCCCGGGACTCCTCCCCTACGAGCAGTACTTC
v_gene: TRBV12-2
d_gene: NA
len: 13
abundance: NA
j_gene: TRBJ2-7

CDR3aa: CASRPGTGANQPQHF
CDR3nt: TGTGCCAGCAGACCCGGGACAGGGGCTAATCAGCCCCAGCATTTT
v_gene: TRBV27
d_gene: TRBD1
len: 15
abundance: NA
j_gene: TRBJ1-5

CDR3aa: CASSLLEGAYGYTF
CDR3nt: TGCGCCAGCAGCTTGTTGGAGGGGGCCTATGGCTACACCTTC
v_gene: TRBV5-1
d_gene: TRBD1
len: 14
abundance: few
j_gene: TRBJ1-2

CDR3aa: CASSEALGPGNTIYF
CDR3nt: TGTGCCAGCAGTGAAGCTCTGGGCCCTGGAAACACCATATATTTT
v_gene: TRBV6-1
d_gene: NA
len: 15
abundance: NA
j_gene: TRBJ1-3

CDR3aa: CSVEWTANTEAFF
CDR3nt: TGCAGCGTTGAGTGGACAGCGAACACTGAAGCTTTCTTT
v_gene: TRBV29-1
d_gene: NA
len: 13
abundance: NA
j_gene: TRBJ1-1

CDR3aa: CASSPNREGEQYF
CDR3nt: TGTGCCAGCTCACCAAACAGGGAGGGCGAGCAGTACTTC
v_gene: TRBV18
d_gene: NA
len: 13
abundance: NA
j_gene: TRBJ2-7

CDR3aa: CASSDDRGRSYEQYF
CDR3nt: TGTGCCAGCAGCGACGACAGGGGGCGATCCTACGAGCAGTACTTC
v_gene: TRBV7-9
d_gene: TRBD1
len: 15
abundance: NA
j_gene: TRBJ2-7

CDR3aa: CASSGPGGSKNIQYF
CDR3nt: TGTGCCAGCAGTGGGCCTGGCGGATCCAAAAACATTCAGTACTTC
v_gene: TRBV2
d_gene: NA
len: 15
abundance: NA
j_gene: TRBJ2-4

CDR3aa: CASRQAGFSEKLFF
CDR3nt: TGTGCCAGCAGGCAAGCCGGGTTCAGTGAAAAACTGTTTTTT
v_gene: TRBV6-5
d_gene: NA
len: 14
abundance: NA
j_gene: TRBJ1-4

CDR3aa: CASSLEGGVYGRLYGYTF
CDR3nt: TGTGCCAGCAGCTTAGAAGGTGGGGTATATGGGCGGCTCTATGGCTACACCTTC
v_gene: TRBV11-3
d_gene: NA
len: 18
abundance: NA
j_gene: TRBJ1-2

CDR3aa: CASSPEKRPNYGYTF
CDR3nt: TGTGCCAGCTCACCGGAGAAGAGACCTAACTATGGCTACACCTTC
v_gene: TRBV18
d_gene: NA
len: 15
abundance: NA
j_gene: TRBJ1-2

CDR3aa: CASSLSRDPYNSPLHF
CDR3nt: TGTGCCAGCAGCTTGAGCCGGGACCCCTATAATTCACCCCTCCACTTT
v_gene: TRBV5-8
d_gene: NA
len: 16
abundance: NA
j_gene: TRBJ1-6

CDR3aa: CASSVGQYGQPQHF
CDR3nt: TGTGCCAGCAGTGTCGGCCAATACGGTCAGCCCCAGCATTTT
v_gene: TRBV2
d_gene: NA
len: 14
abundance: NA
j_gene: TRBJ1-5

CDR3aa: CASSLNTGELFF
CDR3nt: TGTGCCAGCAGCCTCAACACCGGGGAGCTGTTTTTT
v_gene: TRBV7-3
d_gene: NA
len: 12
abundance: once
j_gene: TRBJ2-2

CDR3aa: CASSIGSSKPQHF
CDR3nt: TGTGCCAGTAGTATCGGGTCATCGAAGCCCCAGCATTTT
v_gene: TRBV19
d_gene: NA
len: 13
abundance: NA
j_gene: TRBJ1-5

CDR3aa: CASSGQGSIADYGYTF
CDR3nt: TGTGCCAGCAGTGGACAGGGAAGTATAGCCGATTATGGCTACACCTTC
v_gene: TRBV6-1
d_gene: TRBD1
len: 16
abundance: few
j_gene: TRBJ1-2

CDR3aa: CASSVGTGVSYEQYF
CDR3nt: TGCGCCAGCAGCGTCGGGACGGGGGTTTCCTACGAGCAGTACTTC
v_gene: TRBV4-1
d_gene: NA
len: 15
abundance: NA
j_gene: TRBJ2-7

CDR3aa: CATQGRTQATNEKLFF
CDR3nt: TGTGCCACCCAAGGAAGGACACAAGCAACTAATGAAAAACTGTTTTTT
v_gene: TRBV19
d_gene: NA
len: 16
abundance: NA
j_gene: TRBJ1-4

CDR3aa: CASSFGDYRGEQYF
CDR3nt: TGTGCCAGCAGCTTCGGGGACTACCGGGGGGAGCAGTACTTC
v_gene: TRBV5-8
d_gene: TRBD2
len: 14
abundance: NA
j_gene: TRBJ2-7

CDR3aa: CASRGGRRGYSNQPQHF
CDR3nt: TGTGCCAGCAGGGGAGGGAGGAGGGGGTATAGCAATCAGCCCCAGCATTTT
v_gene: TRBV27
d_gene: NA
len: 17
abundance: once
j_gene: TRBJ1-5

CDR3aa: CASSDRTANTGELFF
CDR3nt: TGTGCCAGCAGCGACCGGACAGCGAACACCGGGGAGCTGTTTTTT
v_gene: TRBV5-4
d_gene: NA
len: 15
abundance: once
j_gene: TRBJ2-2

CDR3aa: CASTISGTSGGARDTQYF
CDR3nt: TGTGCCAGCACTATATCCGGGACTAGCGGGGGGGCCAGAGATACGCAGTATTTT
v_gene: TRBV2
d_gene: TRBD2
len: 18
abundance: NA
j_gene: TRBJ2-3

CDR3aa: CASSLNHEQYF
CDR3nt: TGTGCCAGCAGTCTTAACCACGAGCAGTACTTC
v_gene: TRBV7-3
d_gene: NA
len: 11
abundance: NA
j_gene: TRBJ2-7

CDR3aa: CAISDHRENTGELFF
CDR3nt: TGTGCCATCAGTGACCACAGGGAGAACACCGGGGAGCTGTTTTTT
v_gene: TRBV10-3
d_gene: NA
len: 15
abundance: NA
j_gene: TRBJ2-2

CDR3aa: CASSPLQGDYGYTF
CDR3nt: TGTGCCAGCTCACCACTCCAGGGTGACTATGGCTACACCTTC
v_gene: TRBV18
d_gene: NA
len: 14
abundance: NA
j_gene: TRBJ1-2

CDR3aa: CASSLLAGGPYEQYF
CDR3nt: TGTGCCAGCAGCTTATTAGCGGGAGGGCCCTACGAGCAGTACTTC
v_gene: TRBV11-3
d_gene: TRBD2
len: 15
abundance: NA
j_gene: TRBJ2-7

CDR3aa: CASSYRESPQHF
CDR3nt: TGTGCCAGCAGTTATAGGGAATCGCCCCAGCATTTT
v_gene: TRBV6-5
d_gene: NA
len: 12
abundance: NA
j_gene: TRBJ1-5

CDR3aa: CASSARLAGFTDTQYF
CDR3nt: TGTGCCAGCAGTGCCCGACTAGCGGGTTTCACAGATACGCAGTATTTT
v_gene: TRBV27
d_gene: TRBD2
len: 16
abundance: NA
j_gene: TRBJ2-3

CDR3aa: CASSSDGMNTEAFF
CDR3nt: TGCGCCAGCAGCTCGGACGGAATGAACACTGAAGCTTTCTTT
v_gene: TRBV5-1
d_gene: NA
len: 14
abundance: NA
j_gene: TRBJ1-1

CDR3aa: CASIKGEGYYEQYF
CDR3nt: TGTGCCAGCATAAAGGGGGAGGGTTACTACGAGCAGTACTTC
v_gene: TRBV7-9
d_gene: NA
len: 14
abundance: NA
j_gene: TRBJ2-7

CDR3aa: CASSDNRDSNTGELFF
CDR3nt: TGCGCCAGCAGTGATAACCGGGACAGTAACACCGGGGAGCTGTTTTTT
v_gene: TRBV10-2
d_gene: TRBD1
len: 16
abundance: NA
j_gene: TRBJ2-2

CDR3aa: CASSRDSFYSPLHF
CDR3nt: TGTGCCAGCAGTCGTGACAGTTTTTATTCACCCCTCCACTTT
v_gene: TRBV14
d_gene: NA
len: 14
abundance: few
j_gene: TRBJ1-6

CDR3aa: CASNPRGGTNYGYTF
CDR3nt: TGTGCCAGTAATCCCAGGGGAGGAACTAACTATGGCTACACCTTC
v_gene: TRBV19
d_gene: NA
len: 15
abundance: once
j_gene: TRBJ1-2

CDR3aa: CASSRSSGSNEQFF
CDR3nt: TGCGCCAGCAGTCGATCTAGCGGGAGCAATGAGCAGTTCTTC
v_gene: TRBV5-1
d_gene: TRBD2
len: 14
abundance: NA
j_gene: TRBJ2-1

CDR3aa: CASVLAGGLGEQYF
CDR3nt: TGTGCCAGCGTCCTAGCGGGGGGGCTCGGTGAGCAGTACTTC
v_gene: TRBV28
d_gene: TRBD2
len: 14
abundance: NA
j_gene: TRBJ2-7

CDR3aa: CASSEAPRVRSDEQYF
CDR3nt: TGTGCCAGCAGTGAAGCGCCCAGGGTTAGGTCGGACGAGCAGTACTTC
v_gene: TRBV2
d_gene: NA
len: 16
abundance: once
j_gene: TRBJ2-7

CDR3aa: CASSLVSTGPSYEQYF
CDR3nt: TGTGCCAGCAGCTTAGTCTCGACAGGGCCCTCCTACGAGCAGTACTTC
v_gene: TRBV7-2
d_gene: TRBD1
len: 16
abundance: NA
j_gene: TRBJ2-7

CDR3aa: CSVEYAGPNEKLFF
CDR3nt: TGCAGCGTTGAGTACGCAGGGCCTAATGAAAAACTGTTTTTT
v_gene: TRBV29-1
d_gene: NA
len: 14
abundance: NA
j_gene: TRBJ1-4

CDR3aa: CAISDRRPDGGRYEKLFF
CDR3nt: TGTGCCATCAGTGATCGCCGCCCAGATGGGGGGCGTTATGAAAAACTGTTTTTT
v_gene: TRBV10-3
d_gene: NA
len: 18
abundance: NA
j_gene: TRBJ1-4

CDR3aa: CASSRTGRINEQYF
CDR3nt: TGTGCCAGCAGCCGGACAGGGAGGATCAACGAGCAGTACTTC
v_gene: TRBV7-2
d_gene: TRBD1
len: 14
abundance: NA
j_gene: TRBJ2-7

CDR3aa: CASSLIKLYNEQFF
CDR3nt: TGTGCCAGCAGCTTGATAAAACTCTACAATGAGCAGTTCTTC
v_gene: TRBV5-6
d_gene: NA
len: 14
abundance: NA
j_gene: TRBJ2-1

CDR3aa: CASSVVSRVEQFF
CDR3nt: TGTGCCAGCAGCGTAGTCAGCCGAGTCGAGCAGTTCTTC
v_gene: TRBV9
d_gene: NA
len: 13
abundance: NA
j_gene: TRBJ2-1

CDR3aa: CASSPSQLGQGYEQYF
CDR3nt: TGTGCCAGCTCACCCTCCCAATTGGGACAGGGGTACGAGCAGTACTTC
v_gene: TRBV18
d_gene: TRBD1
len: 16
abundance: NA
j_gene: TRBJ2-7

CDR3aa: CATSRSSTDTQYF
CDR3nt: TGTGCCACCAGCAGGTCTAGCACAGATACGCAGTATTTT
v_gene: TRBV15
d_gene: NA
len: 13
abundance: NA
j_gene: TRBJ2-3

CDR3aa: CASSPSGEFGYEQYF
CDR3nt: TGCGCCAGCAGCCCGTCTGGAGAGTTCGGCTACGAGCAGTACTTC
v_gene: TRBV5-1
d_gene: NA
len: 15
abundance: NA
j_gene: TRBJ2-7

CDR3aa: CASSKRPASGLTYNEQFF
CDR3nt: TGTGCCAGCAGCAAACGCCCGGCTAGCGGGCTGACCTACAATGAGCAGTTCTTC
v_gene: TRBV21-1
d_gene: NA
len: 18
abundance: NA
j_gene: TRBJ2-1

CDR3aa: CASSPPSGKGREQFF
CDR3nt: TGTGCCAGCTCACCACCGTCGGGTAAGGGGCGAGAGCAGTTCTTC
v_gene: TRBV18
d_gene: NA
len: 15
abundance: NA
j_gene: TRBJ2-1

CDR3aa: CASSLMGDPSNYGYTF
CDR3nt: TGTGCCAGCAGCTTAATGGGGGATCCCTCAAACTATGGCTACACCTTC
v_gene: TRBV7-6
d_gene: NA
len: 16
abundance: few
j_gene: TRBJ1-2

CDR3aa: CASGGGLAGYNEQFF
CDR3nt: TGTGCCAGCGGAGGGGGGTTAGCGGGCTACAATGAGCAGTTCTTC
v_gene: TRBV11-3
d_gene: NA
len: 15
abundance: NA
j_gene: TRBJ2-1

CDR3aa: CASSPTGVGGKPEAFF
CDR3nt: TGTGCCAGCAGTCCTACAGGGGTGGGGGGGAAGCCTGAAGCTTTCTTT
v_gene: TRBV28
d_gene: TRBD1
len: 16
abundance: NA
j_gene: TRBJ1-1

CDR3aa: CASSQVWGNEQFF
CDR3nt: TGTGCCAGCAGCCAGGTTTGGGGGAATGAGCAGTTCTTC
v_gene: TRBV7-2
d_gene: NA
len: 13
abundance: NA
j_gene: TRBJ2-1

CDR3aa: CASSPLPGQSTYEQYF
CDR3nt: TGTGCCAGCAGCCCATTACCGGGACAGTCAACATACGAGCAGTACTTC
v_gene: TRBV7-9
d_gene: TRBD1
len: 16
abundance: NA
j_gene: TRBJ2-7